A selection of T cell receptor beta chains follows, all from one sample in a study of blood T cell repertoires in COVID-19. The protocol was immunoSEQ multiplex PCR, while the TCRdb copy is restricted to in-frame clones and leaves out a portion. This sample has fewer than 350,000 clones, with 90% found just once. The sequenced sample was PBMCs or T cells enriched from blood (not recorded which). All receptors derive from a woman under 30 with acute COVID-19. The CDR3 runs from the conserved cysteine through the conserved F or W. A D gene is named only where the DNA matches it firmly. For some rows the clone size is stated as once, few or many, or as a class when expanded; others skip it.

V,length,D,size,J,DNA,CDR3
TRBV28,12,-,-,TRBJ1-1,TGTGCCAGCAGCCCCGACACCCTTGAAGCTTTCTTT,CASSPDTLEAFF
TRBV3-1/TRBV3-2,18,TRBD2,-,TRBJ2-1,TGTGCCAGCAGCCAAGCCCACCTAGCGGGAGGGCCGGCCAATGAGCAGTTCTTC,CASSQAHLAGGPANEQFF
TRBV13,12,-,-,TRBJ2-7,TGTGCCAGCAGCCCCCCCCAGGCGGAGCAGTACTTC,CASSPPQAEQYF
TRBV2,15,-,-,TRBJ1-4,TGTGCCAGTACCTCAGGGGATCTGGCTAATGAAAAACTGTTTTTT,CASTSGDLANEKLFF
TRBV28,15,TRBD2,-,TRBJ2-7,TGTGCCAGCAGACCAAGGACTAGCGCTTACTACGAGCAGTACTTC,CASRPRTSAYYEQYF
TRBV5-1,13,-,-,TRBJ1-1,TGCGCCAGCCGACAGGAATCCTTCACTGAAGCTTTCTTT,CASRQESFTEAFF
TRBV6-5,14,-,once,TRBJ2-7,TGTGCCAGCAGTTACGCCGGCCTAGCAGGCGAGCAGTACTTC,CASSYAGLAGEQYF
TRBV4-2,18,-,-,TRBJ2-1,TGTGCCAGCAGCCAAGGGGATTCGGGACTTAGGTCCTACAATGAGCAGTTCTTC,CASSQGDSGLRSYNEQFF
TRBV30,14,TRBD1,-,TRBJ2-5,TGTGCCTGGAGTCGAACAGGGGGCAGGGAGACCCAGTACTTC,CAWSRTGGRETQYF
TRBV28,14,TRBD1,-,TRBJ1-3,TGTGCCAGCAGTCTCAGGGGGCCTGGAAACACCATATATTTT,CASSLRGPGNTIYF
TRBV7-9,15,-,-,TRBJ1-2,TGTGCCAGCAGCCTGTCCGGGATCCTCAACTATGGCTACACCTTC,CASSLSGILNYGYTF
TRBV7-9,13,-,-,TRBJ1-5,TGTGCCAGCAGCATAGGCGGAAATCAGCCCCAGCATTTT,CASSIGGNQPQHF
TRBV7-9,15,TRBD1,-,TRBJ1-4,TGTGCCAGCAGCCCGCGGACAGGGCAGGGTGAAAAACTGTTTTTT,CASSPRTGQGEKLFF
TRBV29-1,22,TRBD1,-,TRBJ2-5,TGCAGCGCTTTCCACCCCGCGACCAGGGGGCGAGGTAAACCCGATTACCAAGAGACCCAGTACTTC,CSAFHPATRGRGKPDYQETQYF
TRBV11-3,12,-,once,TRBJ2-1,TGTGCCAGCAGGGACAGAGACAATGAGCAGTTCTTC,CASRDRDNEQFF
TRBV12-5,14,-,-,TRBJ2-7,TGTGCTAGTGGTTTGGTAGGACATTTGTACGAGCAGTACTTC,CASGLVGHLYEQYF
TRBV3-1/TRBV3-2,18,TRBD2,-,TRBJ2-1,TGTGCCAGCAGCCAAGGGGGAGCGGGAGGGCCTCTTCCCAATGAGCAGTTCTTC,CASSQGGAGGPLPNEQFF
TRBV19,16,TRBD1,-,TRBJ1-1,TGTGCCAGTAGTATAGAGGGCAGGGGGCGGAACACTGAAGCTTTCTTT,CASSIEGRGRNTEAFF
TRBV29-1,14,TRBD1,-,TRBJ1-1,TGCAGCGTCGCAGCCGGGACAGGGGGCACTGAAGCTTTCTTT,CSVAAGTGGTEAFF
TRBV9,15,TRBD2,-,TRBJ2-1,TGTGCCAGCAGCGTAGTTACTAGCGGATACAATGAGCAGTTCTTC,CASSVVTSGYNEQFF
TRBV20-1,11,TRBD1,-,TRBJ2-7,TGCAGTGCTGGGACAGGGTTCGAGCAGTACTTC,CSAGTGFEQYF
TRBV6-6,15,-,-,TRBJ1-2,TGTGCCAGCAGTTACTCGGATCGCAGGAACTATGGCTACACCTTC,CASSYSDRRNYGYTF
TRBV18,14,TRBD2,once,TRBJ2-7,TGTGCCAGCTCATGGACTAGCGGGAACGACGAGCAGTACTTC,CASSWTSGNDEQYF
TRBV6-2/TRBV6-3,15,TRBD1,-,TRBJ2-1,TGTGCCAGCAGTTCCACAGGGGGCTCCTACAATGAGCAGTTCTTC,CASSSTGGSYNEQFF
TRBV7-3,14,TRBD2,-,TRBJ2-7,TGTGCCAGCAGTTACGGACTAGCGGGAGGCGAGCAGTACTTC,CASSYGLAGGEQYF
TRBV18,17,TRBD1,-,TRBJ1-4,TGTGCCAGCTCCCAATCAGGGGGCGCGTATCCTAATGAAAAACTGTTTTTT,CASSQSGGAYPNEKLFF
TRBV5-4,13,-,-,TRBJ2-7,TGTGCCAGCAGTTCGAGAGAGGGCTACGAGCAGTACTTC,CASSSREGYEQYF
TRBV29-1,13,TRBD1,-,TRBJ2-7,TGCAGCGTTGACGGACAGGGTACCTACGAGCAGTACTTC,CSVDGQGTYEQYF
TRBV7-9,15,-,-,TRBJ1-1,TGTGCCAGCAGCTTACGTGGCAGGGGTAACACTGAAGCTTTCTTT,CASSLRGRGNTEAFF
TRBV7-9,16,TRBD1,once,TRBJ1-2,TGTGCCAGCAGCTTAGGAAGGACAGGGGGCGATCTAGGCTACACCTTC,CASSLGRTGGDLGYTF
TRBV7-9,11,-,-,TRBJ1-1,TGTGCCAGCAGCTTATCTAGTCAAGCTTTCTTT,CASSLSSQAFF
TRBV2,17,TRBD1,-,TRBJ2-2,TGTGCCAGCAGTGGAGACAGGGTTTTTGCGGACACCGGGGAGCTGTTTTTT,CASSGDRVFADTGELFF
TRBV6-2/TRBV6-3,16,-,-,TRBJ1-5,TGTGCCAGCAGTTACTCCACCCGGACACCCAATCGGCCCCAGCATTTT,CASSYSTRTPNRPQHF
TRBV29-1,15,TRBD2,-,TRBJ2-1,TGCAGCGTTGTTACGGGACTAAGGACTGAGAATGAGCAGTTCTTC,CSVVTGLRTENEQFF
TRBV18,20,TRBD2,-,TRBJ2-1,TGTGCCAGCTCACCACCGTTTTCTAGCGGGAGGGCCGGGTCCTACAATGAGCAGTTCTTC,CASSPPFSSGRAGSYNEQFF
TRBV27,14,-,-,TRBJ2-7,TGTGCCAGCAGTTTTAGAGGGCCTCCCTACGAGCAGTACTTC,CASSFRGPPYEQYF